This T cell receptor (beta chain) stems from a study of T cell repertoires in cytomegalovirus infection. Looking at the study overall: CMV epitopes, recently identified HLA-C-restricted and well-studied HLA-B-restricted, were used. An indication of both CMV infection and matching HLA type came from public TCR beta signatures. Study-wide results and caveats: The cumulative frequency of public TCR beta families distinguished individuals who carried CMV together with the relevant HLA. Predominance within the ex vivo response was attributable to HLA-C-restricted CMV-specific TCR beta clonotypes.

This clonotype was counted many times. Its antigen is unidentified. TCRdb called the reads again in MiXCR, with one record for every CDR3 protein. In the table there are over 250,000 distinct CDR3 sequences, less than 25% of which are singletons. Germline CDR1 reads DFQATT; CDR2 reads SNEGSKA (reference sequence). V was clipped by 4 bases and J by 6 bases; unmatched bases: 2. This CDR3 comprises 12 residues. The material was cultured PBMCs, obtained from culture after CMV antigen stimulation. The rearrangement joins TRBV20-1 to TRBJ2-1; TRBD1 agrees at 8 bases. The source is a human donor in good health (CMV status not recorded). Some clones in this sample may be carry-over from other donors' samples. In DNA, the CDR3 is TGCAGTGCTAAGGGACAGGCCAATGAGCAGTTCTTC. Its protein is CSAKGQANEQFF.